This is a list of T cell receptor beta chains from one sample in a study of shared clonotypes between healthy human individuals. TCRdb keeps only in-frame clones here, not all; method: immunoSEQ multiplex PCR. The profile covers 2,100,000 or so clones, with roughly 95% appearing a single time and roughly 0.13% taken by the ten largest. Sequenced: naive CD4+ T cells sorted from blood. These receptors originate from a man in his late teens or twenties in good health. CDR3s include the opening cysteine and the closing phenylalanine or tryptophan. D genes are given only for firm matches. Expanded clones are given a class, and other clones once, few, many or no size at all.

TRBV2	TRBD2	TRBJ2-7	NA	TGTGCCAGCAGTCCTCCCCCGGGACTAGCGGGGGGGCTGCCCTACGAGCAGTACTTC	CASSPPPGLAGGLPYEQYF
TRBV19	NA	TRBJ1-6	NA	TGTGCCAGTAGTATAGGCGGCAGGGGTTTAGGGTCACCCCTCCACTTT	CASSIGGRGLGSPLHF
TRBV6-6	NA	TRBJ2-5	NA	TGTGCCAGCAGTTCGAGCGGCGAGACCCAGTACTTC	CASSSSGETQYF
TRBV5-5	NA	TRBJ1-6	NA	TGTGCCAGCAGCCTGAGGACAGAAAATTCACCCCTCCACTTT	CASSLRTENSPLHF
TRBV4-2	NA	TRBJ1-3	once	TGTGCCAGCAGCCAAGAATCTGTGATTCCTGGAGGAAACACCATATATTTT	CASSQESVIPGGNTIYF
TRBV5-1	NA	TRBJ2-1	once	TGCGCCAGCAGCGGACGCTACAATGAGCAGTTCTTC	CASSGRYNEQFF
TRBV5-5	NA	TRBJ1-2	NA	TGTGCCAGCAGCGGGGAGGTCTATGGCTACACCTTC	CASSGEVYGYTF
TRBV5-1	NA	TRBJ2-7	NA	TGCGCCAGCAGCTTGGAATCCTACGAGCAGTACTTC	CASSLESYEQYF
TRBV5-6	NA	TRBJ1-1	NA	TGTGCCAGCAGCTTCCAGGGTGGCACTGAAGCTTTCTTT	CASSFQGGTEAFF
TRBV5-5	NA	TRBJ1-5	NA	TGTGCCAGCAGCTTGGACAGGGTTAATAGCAATCAGCCCCAGCATTTT	CASSLDRVNSNQPQHF
TRBV19	NA	TRBJ2-2	NA	TGTGCCAGTAGTATTGGGGGCGGCACCGGGGAGCTGTTTTTT	CASSIGGGTGELFF
TRBV6-1	NA	TRBJ1-2	NA	TGTGCCAGCAGTGAAATCGATAGAAACTATGGCTACACCTTC	CASSEIDRNYGYTF
TRBV6-1	TRBD1	TRBJ2-7	few	TGTGCCTGCGGGGACAGGGCCCACGAGCAGTACTTC	CACGDRAHEQYF
TRBV10-3	NA	TRBJ2-5	NA	TGTGCCACCGCCTCAGGTAATGGCCAAGAGACCCAGTACTTC	CATASGNGQETQYF
TRBV5-4	NA	TRBJ1-2	NA	TGTGCCAGCAGCGGCAAGTGGAATGGCTACACCTTC	CASSGKWNGYTF
TRBV7-9	NA	TRBJ2-5	NA	TGTGCCAGCACCTATGGTGGGCTTCAGGAGACCCAGTACTTC	CASTYGGLQETQYF
TRBV6-5	TRBD2	TRBJ2-1	NA	TGTGCCAGCACCAAGACTAGCGGGAATTTCAATGAGCAGTTCTTC	CASTKTSGNFNEQFF
TRBV6-1	TRBD2	TRBJ2-7	NA	TGTGCCAGCAGTGAACGAATTAGTAAGAGCGGGAGATTCTACGAGCAGTACTTC	CASSERISKSGRFYEQYF
TRBV18	NA	TRBJ2-1	NA	TGTGCCAGCTCACCGGGGGACCCCTACAATGAGCAGTTCTTC	CASSPGDPYNEQFF
TRBV5-1	TRBD1	TRBJ1-4	NA	TGCGCCAGCAGCAGGGGGCACAATGAAAAACTGTTTTTT	CASSRGHNEKLFF
TRBV9	NA	TRBJ1-1	NA	TGTGCCAGCAGCCGCGGGGAGGGGAACACTGAAGCTTTCTTT	CASSRGEGNTEAFF
TRBV10-2	TRBD1	TRBJ1-2	once	TGCGCCAGCAGTGAGTCGAGGGGACCCAGGGGGGGCGGCTACACCTTC	CASSESRGPRGGGYTF
TRBV25-1	TRBD2	TRBJ2-3	NA	TGTGCCAGCAGTGAAGCTGGCGGGAGCGTTACCACAGATACGCAGTATTTT	CASSEAGGSVTTDTQYF
TRBV7-7	NA	TRBJ2-5	NA	TGTGCTAGCAGCTTAGGACAGCAAGAGACCCAGTACTTC	CASSLGQQETQYF
TRBV2	NA	TRBJ2-1	NA	TGTGCCAGCAATAAACAGGGTACCAATGAGCAGTTCTTC	CASNKQGTNEQFF
TRBV19	TRBD1	TRBJ1-6	NA	TGTGCCAGTGGAACGGGACAGTATTCACCCCTCCACTTT	CASGTGQYSPLHF
TRBV4-3	NA	TRBJ2-1	NA	TGCGCCAGCAGCCAGGGCGAGTTTTACAATGAGCAGTTCTTC	CASSQGEFYNEQFF